This TCR beta chain derives from a study of radiotherapy plus CTLA-4 blockade in lung cancer. Study-wide results and caveats: Among blood TCR repertoires after radiotherapy plus ipilimumab, tumor-derived clones expanded.

TCRdb's copy holds only in-frame clones and misses some; the assay was immunoSEQ multiplex PCR. The top ten clones hold more than 8.5% of a sample with tens of thousands of clones, 65% to 80% of them seen once. As to this clone: Its specificity is unknown.

Germline V gene data show CDR1 as SGDLS and CDR2 as YYNGEE. This CDR3 is 13 amino acids long. Trimming left V 2 bases short and J 0 bases short, with 5 bases between. The V and J genes are TRBV9 and TRBJ2-5; the D is unclear. Sequencing used peripheral blood, obtained from a patient treated with radiotherapy plus ipilimumab. The source is a human donor with non-small cell lung cancer who had a complete response to radiotherapy plus ipilimumab. Written as DNA, the CDR3 is TGTGCCAGCAGCGTCCGGGACCAAGAGACCCAGTACTTC. This translates into CASSVRDQETQYF.